This TCR beta chain was profiled in a study of T cell responses to AZD1222 COVID-19 vaccine. Study as a whole: Pooled together were second doses at about 4 or about 12 weeks.

Trimming at V came to 0 bases and at J to 14 bases, leaving 7 bases not matched to a gene. CDR1 is SGHNT and CDR2 is YYREEE in the germline V gene (reference sequence). The CDR3 is 13 amino acids. Notes on the study in general: Most donors were white British, females outnumbered males, and clonal diversity was possibly underestimated. Dominant at 160-218 and 743-854, vaccine-associated CD4 TCRs also spanned spike. Seropositive AZD1222 recipients at baseline numbered only 6 or 7.

The table came from immunoSEQ multiplex PCR; TCRdb's copy has only in-frame clones and leaves some out. The top ten hold around 1.2% of the sample, which has approximately 110,000 clones, around 87% seen once. A word on this clone: What it recognizes is unknown.

The sequence derives from an adult in good health. Sequenced material: peripheral blood, taken on day 0 of AZD1222 vaccination. The chain carries TRBV5-4 and TRBJ2-1, with 8 bases aligning to TRBD1. The CDR3 sequence is CASSLVPGQGKFF. For the CDR3, the DNA is TGTGCCAGCAGCTTGGTTCCCGGACAGGGAAAGTTCTTC.